These 20 T cell receptor beta chains originate from one sample sequenced in a study of OX40 agonist ivuxolimab in advanced cancers. Library preparation used the immunoSEQ multiplex PCR assay. The source is immuneACCESS, and TCRdb retained only in-frame sequences with V and J called. Part of the clones is not carried over; for the studies checked, unresolved V genes explain less than half of this, and the remainder is unexplained. The sample profile shows about 82,000 clones; approximately 92% of them were found once. The top ten constitute under 0.7% of the sample. Sample: CD4+ or CD8+ T cells sorted from blood, taken in a trial of the OX40 agonist ivuxolimab. Receptor source: an adult with an advanced solid tumor such as melanoma, head and neck, liver or kidney cancer.

This clone was recorded only once. The chain is built from TRBV4-1 and TRBJ2-6, with 9 nucleotides matching TRBD1. The CDR3 runs 19 residues. With 4 bases clipped from V and 0 bases from J, the junction kept 10 bases outside the gene matches. Germline V lookup: CDR1 MGHRA, CDR2 YSYEKL. The DNA for the CDR3 is TGCGCCAGCAGCCTTTGGACAGGGGCCCCTCTCTCTGGGGCCAACGTCCTGACTTTC. Its translation is CASSLWTGAPLSGANVLTF.

This clone was observed once. The chain has TRBV5-4 and TRBJ2-1; a weak D match, TRBD2 (6 bases). Trimming took off 4 bases at V and 0 bases at J, with 14 bases between the two ends. From germline, CDR1 is SGHNT and CDR2 YYREEE (reference sequence). The CDR3 runs 16 residues. The CDR3 region has the DNA TGTGCCAGCAGCGGGGGACGGGGGAGCTCCTACAATGAGCAGTTCTTC. Residues: CASSGGRGSSYNEQFF.

CDR3 loop: CASSPVGAHGYTF. CDR3 bases: TGTGCCAGCAGCCCTGTGGGGGCTCATGGCTACACCTTC. The chain has TRBV5-6 and TRBJ1-2; D may be TRBD1 (6 bases). The CDR3 covers 13 residues. The V gene's germline CDR1 is SGHDT and CDR2 YYEEEE. Trimming left V 4 bases short and J 6 bases short, with 13 bases between.

This clone was recorded once. This chain connects TRBV12-5 to TRBJ1-2; 9 nucleotides align to TRBD1. The CDR3 consists of 12 residues. V trimming: 6 bases; J trimming: 4 bases; junction bases outside the gene matches: 0. Per the germline V gene, CDR1 is LGHNT and CDR2 is FRNRAP. The CDR3 bases are TGTGCTAGTGGGGGACAGGGCTATGGCTACACCTTC. Translating gives CASGGQGYGYTF.

J is TRBJ2-5 and V is TRBV6-5, with D maybe TRBD2 (6 bases). The CDR3 sequence is 14 residues long. Germline-derived CDR1 and CDR2 are MNHEY and SVGAGI. Deletions cut 5 bases from V and 2 bases from J, with 12 bases between. CDR3 protein: CASSLGLFQETQYF. The DNA for the CDR3 is TGTGCCAGCAGTCTGGGACTTTTTCAAGAGACCCAGTACTTC.

The V and J genes are TRBV6-6 and TRBJ1-2; 8 positions match TRBD1. CDR3 length: 14 residues. CDR1 is MNHNY and CDR2 is SVGAGI in the germline V gene (reference sequence). With V trimmed by 7 bases and J by 3 bases, 7 bases remained unmatched. In nucleotides, the CDR3 is TGTGCCAGCACTCAATCAGGGGGCCACTATGGCTACACCTTC. Translating gives CASTQSGGHYGYTF.

The genes are TRBV30 and TRBJ1-1; TRBD1 aligns across 7 bases. CDR3 size: 14 residues. Trimming at V came to 4 bases and at J to 0 bases, leaving 5 bases not matched to a gene. Germline lookup yields CDR1 GTSNPN and CDR2 SVGIG (reference sequence). DNA of the CDR3: TGTGCCTGGAATCGAGGGACAGTGAACACTGAAGCTTTCTTT. It encodes CAWNRGTVNTEAFF.

The V gene is TRBV7-3, the J gene TRBJ2-3, with 7 bases matching TRBD1. This CDR3 is built from 16 residues. The germline CDR1 and CDR2 sequences are SGHTA and FQGTGA. J was trimmed by 1 base and V by 1 base; bases with no gene match: 5. The CDR3 DNA reads as TGTGCCAGCAGCTTAAAGGCAACAGGGGGCACAGATACGCAGTATTTT. Translation: CASSLKATGGTDTQYF.

The rearrangement joins TRBV27 to TRBJ2-6, with unresolved D. CDR1 is MNHEY and CDR2 is SMNVEV in the germline V gene (reference sequence). Deletions cut 4 bases from V and 2 bases from J, with 27 bases between. The CDR3 runs to 21 residues. This chain's CDR3 is CASSSRAQITVSTTGANVLTF. DNA of the CDR3: TGTGCCAGCAGTTCGCGAGCCCAAATTACAGTTTCCACTACTGGGGCCAACGTCCTGACTTTC.

V and J are TRBV5-1 and TRBJ2-1; 10 nucleotides align to TRBD2. V dropped 4 bases and J dropped 8; count of bases not matched to a gene: 6. The V gene's germline CDR1 is SGHRS and CDR2 YFSETQ. The CDR3 contains 14 residues. This CDR3 reads CASSRRLAGYEQFF. Written as DNA, the CDR3 is TGCGCCAGCAGCCGCAGACTAGCGGGCTATGAGCAGTTCTTC.

The genes are TRBV18 and TRBJ2-2; D perhaps matches TRBD1 (6 bases). There are 14 residues in the CDR3. Deletions cut 8 bases from V and 3 bases from J, with 13 bases between. Germline V gives CDR1 KGHSH, CDR2 LQKENI. The CDR3 sequence is CASTGFSDTGELFF. The CDR3, as DNA: TGTGCCAGCACAGGGTTTTCTGACACCGGGGAGCTGTTTTTT.

The chain has TRBV6-1 and TRBJ2-7, with 9 bases aligning to TRBD1. Trimming removed 6 bases from V and 2 bases from J; junction bases left unmatched: 5. The germline V gene has CDR1 MNHNS and CDR2 SASEGT. This CDR3 is built from 14 residues. The CDR3 DNA follows: TGTGCCAGCAGGCCGGGACAGGGAACCTACGAGCAGTACTTC. Protein product: CASRPGQGTYEQYF.

The chain links TRBV5-1 to TRBJ2-2; D is unresolved. Between the trimmed V and J ends, which lost 0 bases and 7 bases, there was a span of 10 bases. Germline CDR1 is SGHRS and CDR2 is YFSETQ. This CDR3 comprises 14 residues. The CDR3 DNA is TGCGCCAGCAGCTTGGTACGTGGGTTCGGGGAGCTGTTTTTT. Encoded protein: CASSLVRGFGELFF.

V is TRBV9 and J is TRBJ2-2, with D perhaps given as TRBD1 or TRBD2 (5 bases each). Germline V gives CDR1 SGDLS, CDR2 YYNGEE. The CDR3 covers 16 residues. Trimming took 1 base from V and 0 from J, leaving 10 bases between them. The CDR3 DNA sequence: TGTGCCAGCAGCGTACTTGGGGGACCGAACACCGGGGAGCTGTTTTTT. It specifies CASSVLGGPNTGELFF.

The V and J genes are TRBV18 and TRBJ2-1; the match to TRBD1 covers 7 bases. V dropped 4 bases and J dropped 6; count of bases not matched to a gene: 3. Germline V gives CDR1 KGHSH, CDR2 LQKENI. The CDR3 extends over 13 amino acids. CDR3 region: CASSQGGSNEQFF. The CDR3 nucleotides read TGTGCCAGCTCACAAGGGGGCAGCAATGAGCAGTTCTTC.

V gene TRBV7-6 combines with J gene TRBJ2-3, with 15 nucleotides matching TRBD2. The CDR3 length is 18 residues. V lost 1 base, J lost 1 base, and 3 bases stayed unmatched. Per germline, CDR1 SGHVS and CDR2 FNYEAQ. The CDR3 DNA is TGTGCCAGCAGCTTAGGGACTAGCGGGGGGGCTGGCACAGATACGCAGTATTTT. Translated: CASSLGTSGGAGTDTQYF.

The rearrangement uses TRBV6-1 and TRBJ1-5; D may be TRBD1 (5 bases). V lost 8 bases and J lost 3, with 8 bases in between. This CDR3 spans 12 amino acids. Germline CDR1 and CDR2: MNHNS and SASEGT. This chain's CDR3 is CASGTFNQPQHF. The CDR3, as DNA: TGTGCCAGCGGGACCTTCAATCAGCCCCAGCATTTT.

This clone has more than one count but fewer than ten. The V and J genes are TRBV6-5 and TRBJ1-5, with D unclear. The length of the CDR3 is 14 residues. CDR1 and CDR2 (germline): MNHEY, SVGAGI. V dropped 8 bases and J dropped 7 bases, with 18 bases sitting between them. The CDR3 sequence is CASSGGGGRQPQHF. Here the CDR3 DNA reads TGTGCCAGCTCAGGTGGAGGAGGAAGGCAGCCCCAGCATTTT.

Turning to this clone: Within the sample, other DNA sequences also encode this same CDR3. The chain carries TRBV19 and TRBJ2-3; D unclear. V was trimmed by 4 bases and J by 1 base, leaving 6 bases between them. This CDR3 has 13 amino acids. Looked up from germline, CDR1 is LNHDA and CDR2 is SQIVND (reference sequence). The DNA of the CDR3 is TGTGCCAGTAGTAATCGGGGCACAGATACGCAGTATTTT. Amino acid sequence: CASSNRGTDTQYF. The whole variable domain, filled in from reference TRBV19 and TRBJ2-3, reads DGGITQSPKYLFRKEGQNVTLSCEQNLNHDAMYWYRQDPGQGLRLIYYSQIVNDFQKGDIAEGYSVSREKKESFPLTVTSAQKNPTAFYLCASSNRGTDTQYFGPGTRLTVL.

The count of this clone is one. The V call is TRBV9, the J call TRBJ2-1; D possibly uses TRBD1 or TRBD2 (5 bases each). Germline V lookup: CDR1 SGDLS, CDR2 YYNGEE. The CDR3 spans 13 residues. Trimming pared 4 bases from V and 4 bases from J, leaving 9 bases between. Written as DNA, the CDR3 is TGTGCCAGCAGCCGGGACCGATACAATGAGCAGTTCTTC. This translates into CASSRDRYNEQFF.